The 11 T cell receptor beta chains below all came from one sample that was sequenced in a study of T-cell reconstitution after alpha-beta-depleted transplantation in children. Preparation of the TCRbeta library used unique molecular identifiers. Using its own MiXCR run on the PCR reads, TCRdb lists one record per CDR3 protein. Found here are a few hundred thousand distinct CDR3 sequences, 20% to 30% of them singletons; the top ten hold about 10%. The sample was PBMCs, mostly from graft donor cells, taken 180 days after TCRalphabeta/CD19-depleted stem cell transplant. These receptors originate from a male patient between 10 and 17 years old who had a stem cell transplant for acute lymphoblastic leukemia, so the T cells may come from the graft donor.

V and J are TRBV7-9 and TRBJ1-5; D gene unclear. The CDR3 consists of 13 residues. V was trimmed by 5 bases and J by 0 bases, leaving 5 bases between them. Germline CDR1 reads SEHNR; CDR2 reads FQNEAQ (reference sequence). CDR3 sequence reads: CASSQNSNQPQHF. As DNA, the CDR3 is TGTGCCAGCAGCCAGAATAGCAATCAGCCCCAGCATTTT.

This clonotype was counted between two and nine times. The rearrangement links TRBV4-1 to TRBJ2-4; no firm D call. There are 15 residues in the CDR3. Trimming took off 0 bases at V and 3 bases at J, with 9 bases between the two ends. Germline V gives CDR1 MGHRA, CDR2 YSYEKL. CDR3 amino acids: CASSQDLRVKNIQYF. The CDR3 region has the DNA TGCGCCAGCAGCCAAGATTTAAGGGTCAAAAACATTCAGTACTTC.

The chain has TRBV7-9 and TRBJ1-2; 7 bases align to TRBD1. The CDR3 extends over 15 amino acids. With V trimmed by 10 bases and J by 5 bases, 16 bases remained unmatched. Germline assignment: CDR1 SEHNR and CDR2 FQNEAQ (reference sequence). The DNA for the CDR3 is TGTGCCATGTGGCAAGAGACAGGGCTGTTTTATGGCTACACCTTC. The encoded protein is CAMWQETGLFYGYTF. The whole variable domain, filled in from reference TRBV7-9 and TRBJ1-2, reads DTGVSQNPRHKITKRGQNVTFRCDPISEHNRLYWYRQTLGQGPEFLTYFQNEAQLEKSRLLSDRFSAERPKGSFSTLEIQRTEQGDSAMYLCAMWQETGLFYGYTFGSGTRLTVV.

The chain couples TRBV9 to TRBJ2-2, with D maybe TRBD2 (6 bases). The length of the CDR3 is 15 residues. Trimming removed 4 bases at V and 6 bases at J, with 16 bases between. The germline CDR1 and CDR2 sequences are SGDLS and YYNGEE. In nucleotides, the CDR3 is TGTGCCAGCAGCCGGACTAAGGCAAGGGCCGGGGAGCTGTTTTTT. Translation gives CASSRTKARAGELFF.

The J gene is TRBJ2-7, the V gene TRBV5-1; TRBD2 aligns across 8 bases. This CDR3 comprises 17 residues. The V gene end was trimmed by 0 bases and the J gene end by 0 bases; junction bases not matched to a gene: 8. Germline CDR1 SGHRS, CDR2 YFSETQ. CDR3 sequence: CASSLAGAGGTSYEQYF. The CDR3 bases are TGCGCCAGCAGCTTGGCGGGGGCGGGAGGCACCTCCTACGAGCAGTACTTC.

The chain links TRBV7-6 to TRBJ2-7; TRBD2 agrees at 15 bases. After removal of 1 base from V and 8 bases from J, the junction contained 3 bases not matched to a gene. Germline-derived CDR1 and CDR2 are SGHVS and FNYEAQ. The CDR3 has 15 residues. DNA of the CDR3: TGTGCCAGCAGCTTAGGTGGGACTAGCGGGAGGAAGCAGTACTTC. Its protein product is CASSLGGTSGRKQYF.

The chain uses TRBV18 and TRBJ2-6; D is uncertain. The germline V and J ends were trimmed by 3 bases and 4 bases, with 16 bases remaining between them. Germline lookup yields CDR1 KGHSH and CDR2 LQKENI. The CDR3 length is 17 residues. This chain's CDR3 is CASSPVTVQTGANVLTF. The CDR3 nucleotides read TGTGCCAGCTCACCGGTGACGGTACAAACCGGGGCCAACGTCCTGACTTTC.

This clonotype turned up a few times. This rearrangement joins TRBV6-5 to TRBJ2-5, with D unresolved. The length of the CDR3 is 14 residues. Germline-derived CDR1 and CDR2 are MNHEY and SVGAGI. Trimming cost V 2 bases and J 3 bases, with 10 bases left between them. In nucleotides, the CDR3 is TGTGCCAGCAGTTACCTTGGACGGAAAGAGACCCAGTACTTC. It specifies CASSYLGRKETQYF.

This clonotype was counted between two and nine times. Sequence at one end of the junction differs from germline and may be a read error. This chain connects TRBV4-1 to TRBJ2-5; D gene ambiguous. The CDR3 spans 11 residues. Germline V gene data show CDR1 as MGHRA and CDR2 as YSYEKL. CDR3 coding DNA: TGCGCCAGCAGCCAAAACCTCCACACCGTCTTC. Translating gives CASSQNLHTVF.

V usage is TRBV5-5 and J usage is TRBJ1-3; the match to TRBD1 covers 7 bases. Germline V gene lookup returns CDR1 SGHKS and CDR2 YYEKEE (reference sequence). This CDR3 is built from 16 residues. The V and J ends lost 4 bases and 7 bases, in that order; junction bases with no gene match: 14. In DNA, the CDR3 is TGTGCCAGCAGCCCACCTCTAGGGGGCTCGAGGAACACCATATATTTT. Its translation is CASSPPLGGSRNTIYF.

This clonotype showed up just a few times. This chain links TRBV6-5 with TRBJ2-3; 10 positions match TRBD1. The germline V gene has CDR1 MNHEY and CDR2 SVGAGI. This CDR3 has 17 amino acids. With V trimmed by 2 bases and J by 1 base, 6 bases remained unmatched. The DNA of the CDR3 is TGTGCCAGCAGTTACCGGGGCGGACAGGGGGGCACAGATACGCAGTATTTT. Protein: CASSYRGGQGGTDTQYF.